The 13 T cell receptor beta chains below were found in one sample sequenced in a study of cytomegalovirus exposure and HLA in healthy donors. Sequencing used immunoSEQ multiplex PCR; TCRdb keeps in-frame clones, though not all of them. The repertoire holds approximately 200,000 clones, about 81% seen once, with roughly 1.2% in the top ten. The material sequenced was PBMCs. Source of these receptors: a woman aged 25 to 39 in good health and CMV-seronegative.

The count of this clone is one. This chain joins TRBV11-2 and TRBJ2-7; 8 nucleotides match TRBD2. CDR1 and CDR2 (germline): SGHAT, FQNNGV. The CDR3 covers 15 residues. Germline trimming cut 4 bases from V and 3 bases from J; bases unmatched to any gene: 8. The CDR3: CASSSRGGGLYEQYF. The DNA of the CDR3 is TGTGCCAGCAGCTCCCGGGGCGGGGGGCTCTACGAGCAGTACTTC.

The table lists this clone with a count of one. This chain links TRBV18 with TRBJ1-2; D is possibly TRBD1 (5 bases). Germline V lookup: CDR1 KGHSH, CDR2 LQKENI. The CDR3 extends over 13 amino acids. The V end lost 5 bases, the J end lost 5 bases, and 12 bases lay between the germline ends. Here the CDR3 reads CASSGDQGYGYTF. The DNA of the CDR3 is TGTGCCAGCTCAGGGGATCAGGGATATGGCTACACCTTC. Full variable domain (missing parts from reference TRBV18 and TRBJ1-2): NAGVMQNPRHLVRRRGQEARLRCSPMKGHSHVYWYRQLPEEGLKFMVYLQKENIIDESGMPKERFSAEFPKEGPSILRIQQVVRGDSAAYFCASSGDQGYGYTFGSGTRLTVV.

The V and J genes are TRBV1 and TRBJ1-5; the D call TRBD1 from the table was never checked on the DNA. TRBV1 is a pseudogene locus. This CDR3 has 17 amino acids. The CDR3 sequence: CTSSQERDRGDAQPQHF. CDR3 bases: TGCACCAGCAGCCAAGAGAGGGACAGGGGGGATGCGCAGCCCCAGCATTTT.

The rearrangement joins TRBV18 to TRBJ2-1, with 9 positions matching TRBD1. CDR1 and CDR2 (germline): KGHSH, LQKENI. This CDR3 region has 17 residues. V trimming: 0 bases; J trimming: 3 bases; junction bases outside the gene matches: 6. This CDR3 reads CASSPPEGTGRYNEQFF. As DNA, the CDR3 is TGTGCCAGCTCACCACCGGAAGGGACAGGGCGCTACAATGAGCAGTTCTTC.

V is TRBV6-1 and J is TRBJ2-7; 7 bases are a match to TRBD1. The CDR3 is 11 residues long. CDR1 and CDR2 (germline): MNHNS, SASEGT. The junction had 5 bases not matched to a gene; V was cut back by 8 bases and J by 7 bases. The CDR3 is CASYGTDEQYF. The CDR3 nucleotides are TGTGCCAGCTATGGGACAGATGAGCAGTACTTC.

The chain has TRBV6-6 and TRBJ2-7; possibly TRBD1 for D (5 bases). This CDR3 comprises 14 residues. The V gene lost 2 bases and the J gene lost 1 base, with 9 bases spanning the gap. CDR1 is MNHNY and CDR2 is SVGAGI in the germline V gene (reference sequence). The CDR3: CASSYTTASYEQYF. As DNA, the CDR3 is TGTGCCAGCAGTTACACGACAGCTTCCTACGAGCAGTACTTC.

The chain links TRBV27 to TRBJ2-1; a weak D match, TRBD2 (6 bases). The ends were cut back, 1 base at V and 4 bases at J, with 14 bases in the middle. The CDR3 consists of 16 residues. CDR1 and CDR2 (germline): MNHEY, SMNVEV (reference sequence). This CDR3 reads CASSLLGRGIYNEQFF. The CDR3 DNA follows: TGTGCCAGCAGTTTATTGGGTCGGGGGATATACAATGAGCAGTTCTTC.

The rearrangement joins TRBV27 to TRBJ1-1; weak D call: TRBD1 (5 bases). The V and J ends lost 4 bases and 9 bases respectively, with 15 bases between them. Germline assignment: CDR1 MNHEY and CDR2 SMNVEV (reference sequence). This CDR3 has 13 residues. The CDR3 nucleotides read TGTGCCAGCAGTTCTCCCTTGGGACTGCAAGCTTTCTTT. This translates into CASSSPLGLQAFF.

CDR3 nucleotide sequence: TGTGCCAGCAGGGGACAGGGGAGACTGTTTTTT. Encoded protein: CASRGQGRLFF. The genes are TRBV27 and TRBJ1-4, with 10 bases fitting TRBD1. Per the germline V gene, CDR1 is MNHEY and CDR2 is SMNVEV (reference sequence). Trimming at V came to 6 bases and at J to 13 bases, leaving 2 bases not matched to a gene. The CDR3 extends over 11 amino acids.

This chain joins TRBV28 and TRBJ2-1, with D possibly TRBD1 on 5 matching bases. Germline assignment: CDR1 MDHEN and CDR2 SYDVKM. V shed 1 base and J shed 2 bases, with 9 bases lying between them. The CDR3 is made up of 15 amino acids. DNA of the CDR3: TGTGCCAGCAGTTTATATTCCAGGGCCTACAATGAGCAGTTCTTC. Its protein is CASSLYSRAYNEQFF.

The chain joins TRBV6-1 to TRBJ1-5; maybe TRBD1 (5 bases). Germline assignment: CDR1 MNHNS and CDR2 SASEGT. The CDR3 totals 15 residues. Trimming stripped 6 bases from V and 0 bases from J, with 12 bases between. The chain's CDR3 is CASRSDTYSNQPQHF. DNA of the CDR3: TGTGCCAGCAGATCGGACACTTATAGCAATCAGCCCCAGCATTTT.

The J gene is TRBJ2-1, the V gene TRBV11-1; 9 bases fit TRBD1. V lost 2 bases, J lost 12 bases, and 11 bases stayed unmatched. This CDR3 spans 15 amino acids. Germline CDR1 reads SGHAT; CDR2 reads FQDESV (reference sequence). The DNA for the CDR3 is TGTGCCAGCAGCTTAAGGGACAGGGAGGATTTCGTGCAGTTCTTC. It translates to CASSLRDREDFVQFF.

This chain joins TRBV6-5 and TRBJ1-3; possible D gene TRBD1, 6 bases. Germline loops: CDR1 MNHEY, CDR2 SVGAGI. V lost 0 bases and J 1 base, leaving 10 bases between the germline ends. The CDR3 sequence is 16 residues long. CDR3 amino acids: CASSYSGGGSGNTIYF. Written as DNA, the CDR3 is TGTGCCAGCAGTTACTCGGGAGGGGGTTCTGGAAACACCATATATTTT.